Presented here are 11 T cell receptor beta chains from one specimen sequenced in a study of lymphopenia after photon versus proton radiotherapy (dated by TCRdb to the late 2010s). The library was obtained by the immunoSEQ multiplex PCR assay. This immuneACCESS table, as held by TCRdb, lists in-frame sequences with V and J called but not all clones. Of the missing ones, under half trace to an unresolved V gene in checked studies; the others have no known cause. For this sample the table gives some 20,000 clones, of which approximately 90% were detected only once. Of the sample, 11% is held by the ten largest clones. Specimen: peripheral blood, collected from a patient treated with proton-based radiotherapy. The receptors here all came from a man at least 80 years old with esophageal cancer.

The genes are TRBV5-1 and TRBJ2-7; D remains ambiguous. Germline CDR1 SGHRS, CDR2 YFSETQ. Trimming removed 1 base at V and 4 bases at J, with 6 bases between. The CDR3 covers 12 residues. The DNA of the CDR3 is TGCGCCAGCAGCTTGCCCGGTTACGAGCAGTACTTC. Its protein product is CASSLPGYEQYF.

The chain employs TRBV5-1 and TRBJ1-6, with TRBD1 as a possible D gene (5 bases). The CDR3 consists of 16 residues. Germline CDR1 SGHRS, CDR2 YFSETQ. Trimming pared 4 bases from V and 0 bases from J, leaving 11 bases between. The CDR3 DNA reads TGCGCCAGCAGCCAAGCCCAGGGCTCCTATAATTCACCCCTCCACTTT. It specifies CASSQAQGSYNSPLHF.

The rearrangement links TRBV2 to TRBJ2-7, with D maybe TRBD1 (6 bases). Germline lookup yields CDR1 SNHLY and CDR2 FYNNEI. V lost 4 bases, J lost 6 bases, and 13 bases lay in between. This CDR3 is built from 13 residues. The CDR3 nucleotides read TGTGCCAGCAGTGGGCAGGGGAAGAGCGAGCAGTACTTC. As protein: CASSGQGKSEQYF.

The rearrangement joins TRBV4-1 to TRBJ2-7; D gene uncertain. This CDR3 has 15 amino acids. Between the trimmed V and J ends, which lost 4 bases and 4 bases, there was a span of 17 bases. Germline values: CDR1 MGHRA, CDR2 YSYEKL. DNA for the CDR3: TGCGCCAGCAGCCGTCTTTCCGGGCACAATTACGAGCAGTACTTC. Translating gives CASSRLSGHNYEQYF.

The rearrangement joins TRBV7-3 to TRBJ2-2; 7 bases are a match to TRBD1. The CDR3 sequence is 15 residues long. CDR1 SGHTA and CDR2 FQGTGA come from the germline V gene. V trimming: 1 base; J trimming: 4 bases; junction bases outside the gene matches: 3. The CDR3 sequence: CASSLNRDSTGELFF. CDR3 sequence (DNA): TGTGCCAGCAGCTTAAACAGGGACAGCACCGGGGAGCTGTTTTTT.

The chain carries TRBV7-9 and TRBJ2-5; 8 bases are a match to TRBD1. The CDR3 covers 14 residues. Germline CDR1 and CDR2: SEHNR and FQNEAQ (reference sequence). V was pared by 5 bases and J by 1 base, with 3 bases of the junction left unmatched. The CDR3 protein is CASSPGQGQETQYF. DNA of the CDR3: TGTGCCAGCAGCCCCGGACAGGGCCAAGAGACCCAGTACTTC.

The chain combines TRBV7-6 with TRBJ1-1; no clear D gene. The V gene lost 5 bases and the J gene lost 1 base, with 8 bases spanning the gap. CDR1 is SGHVS and CDR2 is FNYEAQ in the germline V gene. The CDR3 length is 13 residues. CDR3 nucleotides: TGTGCCAGCAGCCATTCGACGAACACTGAAGCTTTCTTT. Protein sequence: CASSHSTNTEAFF.

The chain joins TRBV30 to TRBJ2-2; 7 bases align to TRBD1. This CDR3 comprises 14 residues. Germline CDR1 and CDR2: GTSNPN and SVGIG (reference sequence). The junction had 6 bases not matched to a gene; V was cut back by 4 bases and J by 4 bases. The CDR3 protein is CAWNSGQFTGELFF. The CDR3 nucleotides read TGTGCCTGGAACTCGGGACAGTTCACCGGGGAGCTGTTTTTT.

The chain carries TRBV19 and TRBJ1-1; D remains ambiguous. Germline CDR1 is LNHDA and CDR2 is SQIVND (reference sequence). V lost 2 bases, J lost 8 bases, and 9 bases lay in between. CDR3 length: 12 amino acids. In nucleotides, the CDR3 is TGTGCCAGTAGTATAAATTGGGGAGAAGCTTTCTTT. The encoded protein is CASSINWGEAFF.

V and J are TRBV6-5 and TRBJ2-5, with 10 bases lining up with TRBD2. The end of the DNA aligns better with TRBJ2-7, so the J call may be wrong. From germline, CDR1 is MNHEY and CDR2 SVGAGI. There are 15 residues in the CDR3. CDR3 loop: CASSSPGLALNEQYF. In DNA form, the CDR3 reads TGTGCCAGCAGTTCCCCGGGACTAGCGCTCAACGAGCAGTACTTC.

V gene TRBV4-1 combines with J gene TRBJ2-6, with 9 bases aligning to TRBD1. The CDR3 has 19 amino acids. Unmatched junction bases numbered 12, after V lost 1 base and J lost 5 bases. Germline CDR1 and CDR2: MGHRA and YSYEKL. CDR3 sequence: CASSQAPDRGTRRANVLTF. The CDR3 coding sequence is TGCGCCAGCAGCCAAGCCCCGGACAGGGGCACACGAAGGGCCAACGTCCTGACTTTC.